This T cell receptor beta chain was sequenced during a study of cytomegalovirus exposure and HLA in healthy donors. This PCR relied on a set of 60 Vbeta primers and 13 Jbeta primers. Profiling relied on immunoSEQ multiplex PCR, and the TCRdb table lists in-frame clones only, not all of them. Of under 200,000 clones listed, 68% are singletons. Although they were nominally healthy when sampled, donors likely had unrecorded immune exposures. This clone was picked up a small number of times. This CDR3 spans 15 amino acids. The germline V gene encodes CDR1 MRHNA and CDR2 SNTAGT. Losses at the gene ends were 6 bases for V and 6 bases for J; bases not matched to a gene: 6.

Sequencing input: PBMCs. The chain links TRBV6-4 to TRBJ2-1, with TRBD2 matching over 12 bases. This TCR came from a woman between 18 and 29 years old in good health and CMV-seropositive. The CDR3 DNA sequence: TGTGCCAGCAGGGAGCTAGCGGGAGGGCGCAATGAGCAGTTCTTC. It encodes CASRELAGGRNEQFF.